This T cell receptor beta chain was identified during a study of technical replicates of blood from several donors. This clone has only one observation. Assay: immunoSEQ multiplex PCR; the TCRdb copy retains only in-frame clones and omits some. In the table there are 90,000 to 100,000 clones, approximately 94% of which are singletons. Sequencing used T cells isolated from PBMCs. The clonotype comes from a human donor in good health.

CDR3 loop: CAWSALTSPLHF. The DNA of the CDR3 is TGTGCCTGGAGCGCACTAACCTCACCCCTCCACTTT. The chain combines TRBV30 with TRBJ1-6; no firm D call. Germline V lookup: CDR1 GTSNPN, CDR2 SVGIG (reference sequence). The CDR3 covers 12 residues. Deletions cut 3 bases from V and 10 bases from J, with 10 bases between.